The TCR beta chain described here comes from a study of technical replicates of blood from several donors. V dropped 5 bases and J dropped 4; count of bases not matched to a gene: 7. This CDR3 contains 14 residues. The germline CDR1 and CDR2 sequences are SNHLY and FYNNEI. Assay: immunoSEQ multiplex PCR; the TCRdb copy retains only in-frame clones and omits some. In the table there are about 97,000 clones, 95% to 97% of which are singletons. The V and J genes are TRBV2 and TRBJ2-7, with 8 bases identical to TRBD2. This receptor was taken from a human donor in good health. The sample comprised T cells isolated from PBMCs. The CDR3 DNA reads TGTGCCAGCAGTTTAGCGGGACTCGCTTACGAGCAGTACTTC. Its protein product is CASSLAGLAYEQYF.